The present entry profiles one TCR beta chain with its context. As yet, its antigen is unknown. The data were obtained in a study of beta chain features in type 1 diabetes. This CDR3 is built from 18 residues. CDR1 is SGHRS and CDR2 is YFSETQ in the germline V gene. V lost 0 bases and J lost 0; bases outside the gene matches: 9. Findings of the study overall: All four CD4+ subsets of Type 1 diabetes patients contained TCRB CDR3s that were moderately but significantly shorter.

The study reverse transcribed the entire isolated RNA, so it sequenced expressed TCRB transcripts. Clones were sequenced by immunoSEQ multiplex PCR, and TCRdb holds only the in-frame ones, with some missing. The sample shows roughly 400,000 clones, about 10% of them seen only once. The V gene is TRBV5-1, the J gene TRBJ2-3; TRBD1 agrees at 8 bases. Sample: central memory CD4+ T cells from blood. The source is a man aged 25-45 years with type 1 diabetes. Written as DNA, the CDR3 is TGCGCCAGCAGCTTGGACCCGACCGGACAGGGAAGCACAGATACGCAGTATTTT. Translated, it gives CASSLDPTGQGSTDTQYF.